This is a list of T cell receptor beta chains from one sample in a study of T cells in localized non-small cell lung cancer. Generated by immunoSEQ multiplex PCR, the TCRdb table keeps only in-frame clones and is missing some. The sample has about 6,700 clones; approximately 46% are singletons. The source was lymph node tissue, collected before any cancer treatment. These receptors were collected from a female donor older than 55 with stage I lung adenocarcinoma. The CDR3 runs from the conserved cysteine through the conserved F or W. D genes are given only for firm matches. Where a row states a size, it is once, few, many or the class of an expanded clone; other rows omit it.

D: TRBD2
size: few
J: TRBJ2-5
V: TRBV6-8
CDR3: CASSSIAGGGETQYF
DNA: TGTGCCAGCAGTTCCATAGCGGGGGGCGGGGAGACCCAGTACTTC

D: TRBD2
size: .
J: TRBJ2-3
V: TRBV18
CDR3: CASSPASGRHTQYF
DNA: TGTGCCAGCTCACCCGCTAGCGGGAGGCATACGCAGTATTTT

D: .
size: .
J: TRBJ2-3
V: TRBV30
CDR3: CAWSPSTDTQYF
DNA: TGTGCCTGGAGTCCATCGACAGATACGCAGTATTTT

D: .
size: .
J: TRBJ1-5
V: TRBV6-8
CDR3: CASSYRSNQPQHF
DNA: TGTGCCAGCAGTTATCGCAGCAATCAGCCCCAGCATTTT

D: TRBD2
size: .
J: TRBJ2-1
V: TRBV18
CDR3: CASSPPTSAAYNEQFF
DNA: TGTGCCAGCTCACCCCCGACTAGCGCCGCCTACAATGAGCAGTTCTTC

D: .
size: .
J: TRBJ2-7
V: TRBV6-8
CDR3: CASRQGRTYEQYF
DNA: TGTGCCAGCCGTCAGGGCCGGACCTACGAGCAGTACTTC

D: .
size: .
J: TRBJ1-5
V: TRBV6-8
CDR3: CASSQGTWGWNQHF
DNA: TGTGCCAGCAGCCAGGGAACCTGGGGGTGGAATCAGCATTTT

D: .
size: few
J: TRBJ1-3
V: TRBV30
CDR3: CAWSSRGSGNTIYF
DNA: TGTGCCTGGAGTTCCAGGGGTTCTGGAAACACCATATATTTT

D: .
size: .
J: TRBJ1-5
V: TRBV15
CDR3: CATSRNPPDYSNQPQHF
DNA: TGTGCCACCAGCAGAAACCCCCCTGATTATAGCAATCAGCCCCAGCATTTT

D: TRBD2
size: .
J: TRBJ2-3
V: TRBV6-8
CDR3: CASTTLAGVRTDTQYF
DNA: TGTGCCAGCACCACACTGGCGGGAGTTCGCACAGATACGCAGTATTTT

D: .
size: once
J: TRBJ1-3
V: TRBV30
CDR3: CAWSGRGAGNTIYF
DNA: TGTGCCTGGAGTGGCAGGGGCGCTGGAAACACCATATATTTT

D: .
size: once
J: TRBJ2-2
V: TRBV19
CDR3: CASRTGTSTGELFF
DNA: TGTGCCAGTAGAACCGGGACAAGTACCGGGGAGCTGTTTTTT

D: .
size: .
J: TRBJ1-2
V: TRBV18
CDR3: CASSPIWVADGYTF
DNA: TGTGCCAGCTCACCAATATGGGTAGCCGATGGCTACACCTTC

D: .
size: few
J: TRBJ2-2
V: TRBV9
CDR3: CASSPDGPANTGELFF
DNA: TGTGCCAGCAGCCCGGACGGGCCAGCGAACACCGGGGAGCTGTTTTTT

D: TRBD1
size: .
J: TRBJ2-7
V: TRBV6-8
CDR3: CASSYQGAAYEQYF
DNA: TGTGCCAGCAGTTACCAGGGGGCCGCATACGAGCAGTACTTC

D: TRBD2
size: few
J: TRBJ2-7
V: TRBV6-8
CDR3: CASSAGGPYEQYF
DNA: TGTGCCAGCAGTGCGGGGGGGCCCTACGAGCAGTACTTC

D: TRBD1
size: .
J: TRBJ1-6
V: TRBV9
CDR3: CTSSLGTGYSPLHF
DNA: TGTACCAGCAGTTTGGGGACAGGGTACTCACCCCTCCACTTT

D: .
size: .
J: TRBJ1-6
V: TRBV11-3
CDR3: CASSTGNYNSPLHF
DNA: TGTGCCAGCAGCACGGGGAACTATAATTCACCCCTCCACTTT

D: .
size: few
J: TRBJ1-5
V: TRBV6-8
CDR3: CASSNPLAGANQPQHF
DNA: TGTGCCAGCAGTAATCCCCTCGCAGGGGCAAATCAGCCCCAGCATTTT

D: .
size: .
J: TRBJ2-1
V: TRBV19
CDR3: CASSIGAGRYEQFF
DNA: TGTGCCAGTAGTATAGGGGCAGGACGCTATGAGCAGTTCTTC

D: .
size: .
J: TRBJ2-2
V: TRBV30
CDR3: CAWSSTTRGTGELFF
DNA: TGTGCCTGGAGTTCCACAACACGGGGCACCGGGGAGCTGTTTTTT

D: TRBD1
size: .
J: TRBJ2-6
V: TRBV19
CDR3: CASRDRDHSGANVLTF
DNA: TGTGCCAGTAGGGACAGGGATCACTCTGGGGCCAACGTCCTGACTTTC

D: TRBD2
size: .
J: TRBJ2-7
V: TRBV19
CDR3: CASSKEGLAGAKQYF
DNA: TGTGCCAGTAGTAAAGAGGGATTAGCGGGAGCGAAGCAGTACTTC

D: TRBD2
size: .
J: TRBJ2-1
V: TRBV9
CDR3: CVSSVESGGSYNEQFF
DNA: TGTGTCAGCAGCGTAGAGAGCGGGGGGTCCTACAATGAGCAGTTCTTC

D: .
size: .
J: TRBJ2-7
V: TRBV19
CDR3: CASGSQGNYEQYF
DNA: TGTGCCAGTGGGAGCCAGGGAAACTACGAGCAGTACTTC

D: .
size: .
J: TRBJ2-1
V: TRBV6-7
CDR3: CASSYSPRDWAYNEQFF
DNA: TGTGCCAGCAGTTACTCGCCTAGGGATTGGGCCTACAATGAGCAGTTCTTC

D: .
size: .
J: TRBJ2-1
V: TRBV6-4
CDR3: CASRGEFTNEQFF
DNA: TGTGCCAGCAGAGGGGAGTTCACGAATGAGCAGTTCTTC

D: .
size: .
J: TRBJ1-2
V: TRBV28
CDR3: CATQTVTNYGYTF
DNA: TGTGCCACCCAGACAGTTACTAACTATGGCTACACCTTC

D: .
size: .
J: TRBJ2-2
V: TRBV9
CDR3: CASSVEDDTGKLFF
DNA: TGTGCCAGCAGCGTAGAAGATGACACCGGGAAGCTGTTTTTT

D: TRBD1
size: few
J: TRBJ1-1
V: TRBV29-1
CDR3: CSGGQSNTEAFF
DNA: TGCAGCGGGGGACAGTCGAACACTGAAGCTTTCTTT

D: TRBD1
size: .
J: TRBJ2-1
V: TRBV6-9
CDR3: CASSGFGQGGYNEQFF
DNA: TGTGCCAGCAGTGGCTTCGGACAGGGGGGATACAATGAGCAGTTCTTC

D: TRBD1
size: medium-sized
J: TRBJ1-6
V: TRBV11-3
CDR3: CASRMGQRISYNSPLHF
DNA: TGTGCCAGCAGGATGGGACAGCGGATCTCCTATAATTCACCCCTCCACTTT

D: .
size: few
J: TRBJ2-5
V: TRBV30
CDR3: CAWNNGGRQETQYF
DNA: TGTGCCTGGAACAATGGGGGACGACAAGAGACCCAGTACTTC

D: TRBD1
size: .
J: TRBJ1-4
V: TRBV29-1
CDR3: CSVGDRGQEKLFF
DNA: TGCAGCGTTGGCGACAGGGGGCAGGAAAAACTGTTTTTT

D: .
size: few
J: TRBJ2-1
V: TRBV4-1
CDR3: CASSQDWGWNNYNEQFF
DNA: TGCGCCAGCAGCCAAGATTGGGGATGGAACAACTACAATGAGCAGTTCTTC

D: .
size: few
J: TRBJ2-7
V: TRBV6-8
CDR3: CASSDPLNEQYF
DNA: TGTGCCAGCAGTGACCCACTAAACGAGCAGTACTTC

D: TRBD1
size: few
J: TRBJ1-1
V: TRBV9
CDR3: CASSVDPGQGAFF
DNA: TGTGCCAGCAGCGTAGACCCGGGACAGGGGGCTTTCTTT

D: .
size: .
J: TRBJ2-6
V: TRBV14
CDR3: CASSWGGSSGANVLTF
DNA: TGTGCCAGCAGCTGGGGCGGAAGCTCTGGGGCCAACGTCCTGACTTTC

D: TRBD1
size: .
J: TRBJ2-7
V: TRBV10-3
CDR3: CASSERQGSYEQYF
DNA: TGTGCCAGCAGTGAGAGACAGGGATCCTACGAGCAGTACTTC

D: .
size: .
J: TRBJ2-2
V: TRBV4-1
CDR3: CASSPRGDSTGELFF
DNA: TGCGCCAGCAGCCCTCGTGGCGACTCGACCGGGGAGCTGTTTTTT